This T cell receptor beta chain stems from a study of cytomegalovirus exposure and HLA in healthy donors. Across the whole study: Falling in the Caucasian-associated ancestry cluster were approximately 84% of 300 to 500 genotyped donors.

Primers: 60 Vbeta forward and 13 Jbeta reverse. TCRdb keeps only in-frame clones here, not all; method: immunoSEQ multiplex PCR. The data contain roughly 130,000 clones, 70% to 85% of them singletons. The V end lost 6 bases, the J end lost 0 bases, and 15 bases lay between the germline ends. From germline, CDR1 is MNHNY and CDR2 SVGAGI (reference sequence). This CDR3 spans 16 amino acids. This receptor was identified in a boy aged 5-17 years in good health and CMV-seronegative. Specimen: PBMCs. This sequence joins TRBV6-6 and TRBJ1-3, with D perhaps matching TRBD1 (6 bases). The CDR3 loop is CASRDPGHISGNTIYF. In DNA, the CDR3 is TGTGCCAGCAGGGATCCGGGACATATCTCTGGAAACACCATATATTTT.